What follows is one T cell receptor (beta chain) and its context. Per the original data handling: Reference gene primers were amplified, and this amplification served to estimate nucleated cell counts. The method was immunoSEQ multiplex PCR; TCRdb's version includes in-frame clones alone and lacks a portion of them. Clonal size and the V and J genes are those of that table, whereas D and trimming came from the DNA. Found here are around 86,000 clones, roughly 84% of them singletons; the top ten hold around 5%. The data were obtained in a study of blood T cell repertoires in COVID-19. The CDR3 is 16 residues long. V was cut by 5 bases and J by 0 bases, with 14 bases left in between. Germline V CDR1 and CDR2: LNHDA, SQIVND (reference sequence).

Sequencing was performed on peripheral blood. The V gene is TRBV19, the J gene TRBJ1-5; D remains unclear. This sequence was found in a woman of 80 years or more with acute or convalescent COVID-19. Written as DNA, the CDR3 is TGTGCCAGTAGTCCCCGGACTGACCTTAGCAATCAGCCCCAGCATTTT. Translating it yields CASSPRTDLSNQPQHF.